This T cell receptor (beta chain) is from a study of molecular identifiers for immune sequencing clone quantification. Study-level findings and limits: Spiked-in Jurkat TCR RNA corresponding to one cell was reported as detectable against over 900,000 naive cells. Highly expanded clone sizes could be underestimated through barcode sharing by identical TCR molecules.

Previously described methods and listed TCR primers were used for bulk TCR libraries. MiXCR was run by TCRdb on the PCR reads, yielding one entry per CDR3 protein. The table includes about 36,000 distinct CDR3 sequences, 15% to 20% detected once. This clonotype has at least ten counts. The antigen is undetermined. Based on a CD8+CD4-CCR7+CD45RA+ profile, naive CD8 T cells were sorted. The germline V and J ends were trimmed by 2 bases and 2 bases, with 7 bases remaining between them. Germline loops: CDR1 LNHDA, CDR2 SQIVND (reference sequence). The CDR3 spans 15 residues. The chain recombines TRBV19 with TRBJ2-6; D gene unclear. The sample consisted of naive CD8+ T cells from blood, with Jurkat cell RNA spiked in. Subset meaning: FACS-sorted CD8+CD4-CCR7+CD45RA+ naive T cells. The clonotype comes from a human donor in good health. Some libraries in this study had Jurkat cell RNA spiked in. The CDR3 DNA reads TGTGCCAGTAGTATACTGGCCACTGGGGCCAACGTCCTGACTTTC. It specifies CASSILATGANVLTF. The whole variable domain, remainder taken from reference TRBV19 and TRBJ2-6, is DGGITQSPKYLFRKEGQNVTLSCEQNLNHDAMYWYRQDPGQGLRLIYYSQIVNDFQKGDIAEGYSVSREKKESFPLTVTSAQKNPTAFYLCASSILATGANVLTFGAGSRLTVL.